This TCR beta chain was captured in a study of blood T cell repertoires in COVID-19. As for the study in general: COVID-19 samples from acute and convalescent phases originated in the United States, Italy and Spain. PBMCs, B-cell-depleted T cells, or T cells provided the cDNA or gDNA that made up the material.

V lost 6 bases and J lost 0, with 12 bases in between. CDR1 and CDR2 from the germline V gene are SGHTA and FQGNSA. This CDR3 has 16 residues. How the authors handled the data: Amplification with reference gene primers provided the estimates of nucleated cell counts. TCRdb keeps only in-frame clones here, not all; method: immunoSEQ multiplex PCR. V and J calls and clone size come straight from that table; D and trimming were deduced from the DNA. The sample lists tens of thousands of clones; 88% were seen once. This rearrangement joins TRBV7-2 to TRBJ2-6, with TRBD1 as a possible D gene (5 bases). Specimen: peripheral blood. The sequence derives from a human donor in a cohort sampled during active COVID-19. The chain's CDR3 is CASSFRVRSGANVLTF. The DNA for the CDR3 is TGTGCCAGCAGTTTCAGGGTCCGCTCTGGGGCCAACGTCCTGACTTTC.